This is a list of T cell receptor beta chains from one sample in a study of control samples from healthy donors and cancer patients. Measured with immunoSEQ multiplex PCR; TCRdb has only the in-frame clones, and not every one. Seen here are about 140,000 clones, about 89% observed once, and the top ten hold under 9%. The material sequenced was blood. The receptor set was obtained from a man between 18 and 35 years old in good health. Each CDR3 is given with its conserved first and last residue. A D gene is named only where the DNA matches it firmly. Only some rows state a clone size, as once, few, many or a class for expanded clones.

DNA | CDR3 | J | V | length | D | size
TGTGCCAGCAGCTTAGTTCTGGGAAGCACAGATACGCAGTATTTT | CASSLVLGSTDTQYF | TRBJ2-3 | TRBV7-9 | 15 | NA | once
TGTGCCAGCAGCCCGCTCCTGGGGACTGAAGCTTTCTTT | CASSPLLGTEAFF | TRBJ1-1 | TRBV7-9 | 13 | NA | NA
TGCGCCAGCAGCGACGGGTGGGAAGCTTTCTTT | CASSDGWEAFF | TRBJ1-1 | TRBV4-1 | 11 | NA | NA
TGTGCCTGGAGTGTATCCATCTACGAGCAGTACTTC | CAWSVSIYEQYF | TRBJ2-7 | TRBV30 | 12 | NA | NA
TGTGCCAGCAGCCAAGTGAGGGACACTGAAGCTTTCTTT | CASSQVRDTEAFF | TRBJ1-1 | TRBV3-1/TRBV3-2 | 13 | NA | once
TGTGCCAGTAGTATAGCTAGAGGGCTCCCCTACGAGCAGTACTTC | CASSIARGLPYEQYF | TRBJ2-7 | TRBV19 | 15 | NA | NA
TGTGCCAGCAGCCAGTGGGACAGCTCAGCTAACTATGGCTACACCTTC | CASSQWDSSANYGYTF | TRBJ1-2 | TRBV3-1/TRBV3-2 | 16 | TRBD1 | NA
TGCGCCAGCAGCTTGTATGGGACTAGCGGATACAATGAGCAGTTCTTC | CASSLYGTSGYNEQFF | TRBJ2-1 | TRBV5-1 | 16 | TRBD2 | once
TGTGCCAGCAGCCGTGACAGGGAAGAGACCCAGTACTTC | CASSRDREETQYF | TRBJ2-5 | TRBV11-2 | 13 | TRBD1 | NA
TGTGCCAGCAGCTCCCCGGCGGGTGGGGACGGGGACAATGAGCAGTTCTTC | CASSSPAGGDGDNEQFF | TRBJ2-1 | TRBV7-6 | 17 | NA | NA
TGTGCCAGCAGTGTCCTAGCGGGGGTTGACAATGAGCAGTTCTTC | CASSVLAGVDNEQFF | TRBJ2-1 | TRBV6-4 | 15 | TRBD2 | few
TGTGCCAGCAGGGGACAGGGGGTATGGAATTCACCCCTCCACTTT | CASRGQGVWNSPLHF | TRBJ1-6 | TRBV2 | 15 | TRBD1 | few
TGCGCCAGCAGCTCCCACAGGGACCAAACCGGGGAGCTGTTTTTT | CASSSHRDQTGELFF | TRBJ2-2 | TRBV5-1 | 15 | NA | NA